This entry lists 6 T cell receptor beta chains sequenced from one sample in a study of T cell changes during pregnancy in multiple sclerosis. Repertoires were generated with immunoSEQ multiplex PCR, while TCRdb's copy carries only in-frame clones and drops some. This sample has approximately 100,000 clones; 80% to 95% occur once, and the top ten carry about 3%. The specimen was peripheral blood, collected after pregnancy. These receptors were obtained from a female donor with multiple sclerosis, enrolled in a pregnancy study.

DNA for the CDR3: TGTGCCAGCAGCGGGACTAGCGGGGCGACGACGCAGTATTTT. The encoded protein is CASSGTSGATTQYF. V usage is TRBV2 and J usage is TRBJ2-3, with TRBD2 matching 13 bases. V trimming: 6 bases; J trimming: 9 bases; junction bases outside the gene matches: 6. CDR1 and CDR2 (germline): SNHLY, FYNNEI. The CDR3 length is 14 residues.

The chain uses TRBV27 and TRBJ2-7; TRBD1 aligns across 7 bases. Germline assignment: CDR1 MNHEY and CDR2 SMNVEV (reference sequence). The CDR3 covers 16 residues. V was clipped by 5 bases and J by 1 base; unmatched bases: 11. The CDR3 region has the DNA TGTGCCAGCAGTACGAGAAGGGGGCTCAGGTCCTACGAGCAGTACTTC. It codes for CASSTRRGLRSYEQYF.

The chain has TRBV7-6 and TRBJ1-2; 7 positions match TRBD1. V shed 5 bases, J shed 3 bases, and the junction held 15 bases outside the gene matches. This CDR3 spans 17 amino acids. Germline CDR1 and CDR2: SGHVS and FNYEAQ. The CDR3 region is CASSPELEGAQDYGYTF. In DNA form, the CDR3 reads TGTGCCAGCAGCCCGGAGCTGGAGGGGGCGCAGGACTATGGCTACACCTTC.

V is TRBV19 and J is TRBJ1-2; 8 bases align to TRBD1. Germline V gene data show CDR1 as LNHDA and CDR2 as SQIVND (reference sequence). The ends lost 4 bases at V and 6 bases at J; junction bases unmatched: 10. The CDR3 covers 15 residues. CDR3 protein: CASSRATGDMDGYTF. The CDR3 DNA sequence: TGTGCCAGTAGTAGAGCGACAGGGGATATGGATGGCTACACCTTC.

The CDR3 nucleotides are TGTGCCAGCAACCGGGACAGGGGCACCGGGGAGCTGTTTTTT. This sequence encodes CASNRDRGTGELFF. This sequence joins TRBV7-2 and TRBJ2-2; 10 bases align to TRBD1. CDR3 length: 14 residues. Germline CDR1 reads SGHTA; CDR2 reads FQGNSA. V shed 7 bases, J shed 4 bases, and the junction held 3 bases outside the gene matches.

The CDR3 bases are TGTGCCACCAAGACTACTCCTAACACAGATACGCAGTATTTT. It codes for CATKTTPNTDTQYF. The genes are TRBV6-5 and TRBJ2-3, with a possible D match to TRBD2 (5 bases). CDR1 and CDR2 (germline): MNHEY, SVGAGI. This CDR3 contains 14 residues. The V and J ends lost 10 bases and 2 bases respectively, with 16 bases between them.